The source of this TCR beta chain is a study of T cells after yellow fever vaccination. The overall study: SMART-Seq v4 Ultra Low Input served to prepare low-cell-number fractions.

TCR cDNA, made by 5'RACE template switching, carried an added universal primer site and UMIs. From the 5' RACE reads, TCRdb called clonotypes with MiXCR, one entry per CDR3 protein. The sample lists about 580,000 distinct CDR3 sequences; about 15% were seen once. This clonotype was seen repeatedly, ten times or more. Its antigen is unknown. The trim removed 0 bases at V and 9 bases at J, leaving 1 base unmatched. From germline, CDR1 is MRHNA and CDR2 SNTAGT. The CDR3 is made up of 15 amino acids. Broader study findings: Abundant clonotypes from the bulk population could have been carried over as contaminants into FACS-sorted repertoires. Reappearing after the booster were most of the clones from primary vaccination (96% CD4, 75% to 90% CD8).

The material sequenced was PBMCs, taken roughly 5 days after the first yellow fever vaccination. This clonotype originated in a man aged 18-30 years who received the YFV17D yellow fever vaccine. The gene calls are TRBV6-4 and TRBJ2-4, with TRBD2 identical over 14 bases. CDR3 DNA sequence: TGTGCCAGCAGTGACTCGACTAGCGGGGGGGCCATTCAGTACTTC. It yields the protein CASSDSTSGGAIQYF.